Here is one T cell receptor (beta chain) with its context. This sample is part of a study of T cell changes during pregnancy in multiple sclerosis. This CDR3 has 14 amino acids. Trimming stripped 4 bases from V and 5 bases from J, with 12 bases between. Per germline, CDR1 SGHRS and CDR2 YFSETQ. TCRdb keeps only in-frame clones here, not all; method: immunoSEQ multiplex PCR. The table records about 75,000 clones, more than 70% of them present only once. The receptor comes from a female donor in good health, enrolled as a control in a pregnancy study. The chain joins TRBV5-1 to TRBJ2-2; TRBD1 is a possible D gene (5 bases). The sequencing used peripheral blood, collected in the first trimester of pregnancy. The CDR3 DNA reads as TGCGCCAGCAGCCTAGGGGATCGGACCGGGGAGCTGTTTTTT. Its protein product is CASSLGDRTGELFF.